This TCR beta chain was identified during a study of shared clonotypes between healthy human individuals. This clone was counted only a few times. This CDR3 has 16 residues. The germline V gene has CDR1 MNHEY and CDR2 SVGAGI. V shed 2 bases and J shed 1 base, with 12 bases lying between them. TCRdb's table, derived via immunoSEQ multiplex PCR, lists solely in-frame clones and lacks some. The sample yields 2.3 million or so clones, 85% to 95% seen once. The chain combines TRBV6-5 with TRBJ1-5; possibly TRBD1 for D (6 bases). Sequencing used naive CD4+ T cells from PBMCs. Stated subset: CD45RA+ positively selected. This sequence was found in a man aged 18 to 29 in good health. Some clones in this sample may be carry-over from other donors' samples. CDR3 in amino acids: CASSYAGAGSNQPQHF. The CDR3 DNA follows: TGTGCCAGCAGTTACGCGGGGGCTGGGAGCAATCAGCCCCAGCATTTT.